The next 23 T cell receptor beta chains were all read from a single sample in a study of blood T cell repertoires in COVID-19. The repertoire was sequenced with immunoSEQ multiplex PCR; TCRdb's copy has only in-frame clones and lacks some. This table holds hundreds of thousands of clones, 75% to 90% found once. The specimen was peripheral blood. These receptors were collected from a woman aged 40 to 50 who had recovered from COVID-19.

This sequence joins TRBV7-2 and TRBJ1-2; TRBD1 aligns across 7 bases. Germline values: CDR1 SGHTA, CDR2 FQGNSA. There are 14 residues in the CDR3. The J segment lost 6 bases and the V segment lost 3 bases, leaving 7 bases of the junction unmatched. Here the CDR3 reads CASSFLAGGDGYTF. CDR3 sequence (DNA): TGTGCCAGCAGCTTTCTGGCAGGGGGAGATGGCTACACCTTC.

This chain links TRBV5-5 with TRBJ1-2; 7 bases match TRBD1. The V and J ends lost 0 bases and 2 bases, in that order; junction bases with no gene match: 4. Germline CDR1 reads SGHKS; CDR2 reads YYEKEE (reference sequence). This CDR3 contains 15 residues. CDR3 residues: CASSLAGQANYGYTF. CDR3 nucleotide sequence: TGTGCCAGCAGCTTGGCTGGACAGGCCAACTATGGCTACACCTTC.

The chain is built from TRBV7-3 and TRBJ2-7, with D perhaps matching TRBD2 (5 bases). Trimming pared 1 base from V and 6 bases from J, leaving 13 bases between. This CDR3 spans 14 amino acids. CDR1 and CDR2 (germline): SGHTA, FQGTGA. The CDR3 sequence: CASSLNHGVGEQYF. CDR3 DNA sequence: TGTGCCAGCAGCTTAAACCACGGGGTTGGCGAGCAGTACTTC.

The chain employs TRBV4-1 and TRBJ2-3, with D tentatively TRBD2 (6 bases). The germline V gene has CDR1 MGHRA and CDR2 YSYEKL. CDR3 length: 16 residues. The V end lost 1 base, the J end lost 0 bases, and 11 bases lay between the germline ends. CDR3 residues: CASSQAPGTSTDTQYF. In DNA form, the CDR3 reads TGCGCCAGCAGCCAAGCCCCCGGGACTAGCACAGATACGCAGTATTTT.

V and J are TRBV9 and TRBJ2-7; D perhaps matches TRBD1 (5 bases). The length of the CDR3 is 14 residues. Per the germline V gene, CDR1 is SGDLS and CDR2 is YYNGEE. V lost 3 bases and J 2 bases, leaving 12 bases between the germline ends. The CDR3 DNA is TGTGCCAGCAGCGCTCCGTGGGGCCCCTACGAGCAGTACTTC. Translation: CASSAPWGPYEQYF.

This clone was observed a single time. The rearrangement joins TRBV20-1 to TRBJ1-2; D uncertain. V lost 7 bases and J 2 bases, leaving 8 bases between the germline ends. Germline V lookup: CDR1 DFQATT, CDR2 SNEGSKA (reference sequence). The CDR3 runs 11 residues. The CDR3 DNA reads TGCAGTGTTGGGGAGAACTATGGCTACACCTTC. This encodes CSVGENYGYTF.

This rearrangement joins TRBV30 to TRBJ1-4, with D possibly matching TRBD1 (6 bases). Germline CDR1 reads GTSNPN; CDR2 reads SVGIG (reference sequence). Trimming left V 0 bases short and J 1 base short, with 15 bases between. The CDR3 consists of 17 residues. The CDR3 reads CAWSVGGFGGTNEKLFF. CDR3 coding DNA: TGTGCCTGGAGTGTAGGGGGTTTTGGGGGAACTAATGAAAAACTGTTTTTT.

The J gene is TRBJ1-2, the V gene TRBV12-3 or TRBV12-4; weak D call: TRBD1 (5 bases). V was clipped by 3 bases and J by 8 bases, with 10 bases between them. CDR3 length equals 12 residues. As DNA, the CDR3 is TGTGCCAGCAGTTTCGGCAGGGTGGGCTACACCTTC. Residues: CASSFGRVGYTF.

The rearrangement joins TRBV5-4 to TRBJ2-3, with D unresolved. The CDR3 has 16 amino acids. Germline CDR1 and CDR2: SGHNT and YYREEE (reference sequence). V was pared by 0 bases and J by 3 bases, with 14 bases between. The CDR3 sequence is CASSLDRGSRTDTQYF. The CDR3 DNA follows: TGTGCCAGCAGCTTGGATCGCGGCAGTAGGACAGATACGCAGTATTTT.

The chain carries TRBV20-1 and TRBJ1-2, with TRBD1 as a possible D gene (5 bases). CDR1 DFQATT and CDR2 SNEGSKA come from the germline V gene (reference sequence). The V and J ends lost 6 bases and 4 bases respectively, with 9 bases between them. CDR3 length: 11 amino acids. The DNA for the CDR3 is TGCAGTGCCCTAGACAGCTATGGCTACACCTTC. The encoded protein is CSALDSYGYTF.

This rearrangement joins TRBV5-4 to TRBJ2-2; 13 nucleotides align to TRBD2. V lost 6 bases and J lost 4; bases outside the gene matches: 6. Germline CDR1 is SGHNT and CDR2 is YYREEE (reference sequence). The length of the CDR3 is 16 residues. CDR3 in amino acids: CASTAGLAGATGELFF. The CDR3 bases are TGTGCCAGCACCGCCGGACTAGCGGGAGCCACCGGGGAGCTGTTTTTT. Supplemented by reference TRBV5-4 and TRBJ2-2, the full variable domain reads ETGVTQSPTHLIKTRGQQVTLRCSSQSGHNTVSWYQQALGQGPQFIFQYYREEENGRGNFPPRFSGLQFPNYSSELNVNALELDDSALYLCASTAGLAGATGELFFGEGSRLTVL.

This chain links TRBV4-3 with TRBJ1-1; D unresolved. Germline CDR1 reads LGHNA; CDR2 reads YSLEER. The V and J ends lost 4 bases and 6 bases respectively, with 18 bases between them. This CDR3 contains 15 residues. The CDR3 protein is CASSRLSGFGSEAFF. In nucleotides, the CDR3 is TGCGCCAGCAGCCGGCTTTCCGGGTTTGGTTCTGAAGCTTTCTTT.

The genes are TRBV6-5 and TRBJ2-7; 11 bases map to TRBD2. After removal of 2 bases from V and 3 bases from J, the junction contained 3 bases not matched to a gene. The CDR3 spans 15 residues. Germline loops: CDR1 MNHEY, CDR2 SVGAGI. Here the CDR3 DNA reads TGTGCCAGCAGTTACGCTAGCGGGGGGCTCTACGAGCAGTACTTC. It yields the protein CASSYASGGLYEQYF.

This chain joins TRBV11-3 and TRBJ1-4; the match to TRBD1 covers 10 bases. Per the germline V gene, CDR1 is SGHNT and CDR2 is YENEEA. The CDR3 sequence is 15 residues long. Germline trimming cut 5 bases from V and 8 bases from J; bases unmatched to any gene: 8. CDR3 bases: TGTGCCAGCAGCCCGGGACAGGGGACACCCGAAAAACTGTTTTTT. It yields the protein CASSPGQGTPEKLFF.

This clone is a singleton in its sample. The chain uses TRBV11-2 and TRBJ2-2, with a weak D call TRBD1 (6 bases). Germline V CDR1 and CDR2: SGHAT, FQNNGV. The CDR3 spans 18 residues. Trimming removed 4 bases at V and 5 bases at J, with 23 bases between. The chain's CDR3 is CASSSPGQNTPLTGELFF. CDR3 coding DNA: TGTGCCAGCAGCTCCCCCGGACAGAACACCCCTCTAACCGGGGAGCTGTTTTTT.

J is TRBJ2-5 and V is TRBV5-4, with a weak D call TRBD1 (6 bases). Germline V gene data show CDR1 as SGHNT and CDR2 as YYREEE (reference sequence). V lost 4 bases and J 5 bases, leaving 15 bases between the germline ends. The CDR3 contains 14 residues. The CDR3 loop is CASSAKQGSETQYF. In nucleotides, the CDR3 is TGTGCCAGCAGCGCTAAACAGGGCTCGGAGACCCAGTACTTC.

The chain employs TRBV14 and TRBJ1-1; 7 nucleotides line up with TRBD1. V shed 4 bases, J shed 11 bases, and the junction held 16 bases outside the gene matches. Germline assignment: CDR1 SGHDN and CDR2 FVKESK. This CDR3 comprises 15 residues. CDR3 amino acids: CASSLRGQGVRWAFF. CDR3 nucleotide sequence: TGTGCCAGCAGCCTCAGGGGTCAGGGGGTCCGATGGGCTTTCTTT.

The CDR3 loop is CASSLRVGSEAGELFF. For the CDR3, the DNA is TGTGCCAGCAGCTTACGGGTGGGGAGTGAGGCCGGGGAGCTGTTTTTT. This rearrangement joins TRBV7-2 to TRBJ2-2, with a weak D call TRBD2 (5 bases). This CDR3 spans 16 amino acids. V lost 2 bases and J lost 6, with 16 bases in between. The germline V gene encodes CDR1 SGHTA and CDR2 FQGNSA.

The J gene is TRBJ2-7, the V gene TRBV2; 11 bases are shared with TRBD2. This CDR3 region has 16 residues. Germline lookup yields CDR1 SNHLY and CDR2 FYNNEI. Trimming took 6 bases from V and 0 from J; bases not matched to a gene: 7. The CDR3 nucleotides are TGTGCCAGCAGCGTTACTAGCGGGGGCCTCTCCTACGAGCAGTACTTC. Its translation: CASSVTSGGLSYEQYF.

On this clone itself: An end of the junction differs from the germline gene, which may be a read error. This sequence joins TRBV6-6 and TRBJ1-4; D is perhaps TRBD1 (6 bases). Germline V gene lookup returns CDR1 MNHNY and CDR2 SVGAGI (reference sequence). The CDR3 consists of 14 residues. This chain's CDR3 is CASSYWTVNEKLFF. CDR3 sequence (DNA): TGTGCCAGCAGCTACTGGACAGTTAATGAAAAACTGTTTTTT.

The CDR3 DNA follows: TGTGCCAGCTCACCATCAGAGGCCCGCTCTGGAAACACCATATATTTT. Translating gives CASSPSEARSGNTIYF. The V and J genes are TRBV18 and TRBJ1-3, with D uncertain. Germline V gives CDR1 KGHSH, CDR2 LQKENI. With 2 bases removed from V and 0 bases from J, the gap between germline ends came to 11 bases. CDR3 size: 16 residues.

The CDR3 reads CAWRPGSGTEAFF. The CDR3 coding sequence is TGTGCCTGGAGACCGGGGAGCGGCACTGAAGCTTTCTTT. V usage is TRBV30 and J usage is TRBJ1-1; D is unresolved. V shed 3 bases and J shed 4 bases, with 12 bases lying between them. Germline V gives CDR1 GTSNPN, CDR2 SVGIG (reference sequence). The CDR3 spans 13 residues.

V is TRBV5-4 and J is TRBJ2-3; no reliable D call. This CDR3 is built from 13 residues. CDR1 and CDR2 from the germline V gene are SGHNT and YYREEE (reference sequence). The V gene lost 4 bases and the J gene lost 4 bases, with 10 bases spanning the gap. CDR3: CASSREPADTQYF. In DNA, the CDR3 is TGTGCCAGCAGCCGCGAGCCCGCAGATACGCAGTATTTT.